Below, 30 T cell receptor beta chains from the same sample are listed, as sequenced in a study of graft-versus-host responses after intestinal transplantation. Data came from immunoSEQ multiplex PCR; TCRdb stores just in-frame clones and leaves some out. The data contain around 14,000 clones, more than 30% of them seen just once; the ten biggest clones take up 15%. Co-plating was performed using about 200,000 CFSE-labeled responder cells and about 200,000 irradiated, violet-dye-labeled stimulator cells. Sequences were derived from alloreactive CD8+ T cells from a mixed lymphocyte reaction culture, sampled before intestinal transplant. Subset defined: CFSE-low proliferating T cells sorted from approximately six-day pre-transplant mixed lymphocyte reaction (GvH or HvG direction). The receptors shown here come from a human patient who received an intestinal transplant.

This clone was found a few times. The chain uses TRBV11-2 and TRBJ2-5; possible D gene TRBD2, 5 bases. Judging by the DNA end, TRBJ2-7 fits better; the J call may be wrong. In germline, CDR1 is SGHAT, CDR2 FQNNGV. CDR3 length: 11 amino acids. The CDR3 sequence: CASSRGYEQYF. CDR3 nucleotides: TGTGCCAGCAGCCGGGGTTACGAGCAGTACTTC.

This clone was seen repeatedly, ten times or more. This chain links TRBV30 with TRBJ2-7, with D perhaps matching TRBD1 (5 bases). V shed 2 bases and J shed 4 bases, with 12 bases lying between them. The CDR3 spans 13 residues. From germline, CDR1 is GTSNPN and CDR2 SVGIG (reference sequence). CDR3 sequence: CAWSPGFSYEQYF. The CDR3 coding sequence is TGTGCCTGGAGTCCAGGGTTTTCGTACGAGCAGTACTTC.

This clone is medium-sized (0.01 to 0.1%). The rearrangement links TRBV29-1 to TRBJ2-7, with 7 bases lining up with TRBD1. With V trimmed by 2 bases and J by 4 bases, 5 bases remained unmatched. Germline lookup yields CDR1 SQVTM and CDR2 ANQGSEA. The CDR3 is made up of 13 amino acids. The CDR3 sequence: CSVETGVGYEQYF. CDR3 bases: TGCAGCGTTGAAACAGGGGTTGGGTACGAGCAGTACTTC.

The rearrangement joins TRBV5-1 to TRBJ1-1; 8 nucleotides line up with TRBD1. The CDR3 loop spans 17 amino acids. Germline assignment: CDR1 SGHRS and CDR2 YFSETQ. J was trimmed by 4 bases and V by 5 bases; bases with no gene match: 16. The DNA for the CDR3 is TGCGCCAGCAGGTGGCGGACAGGGTATTTGAGGAGCACTGAAGCTTTCTTT. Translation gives CASRWRTGYLRSTEAFF.

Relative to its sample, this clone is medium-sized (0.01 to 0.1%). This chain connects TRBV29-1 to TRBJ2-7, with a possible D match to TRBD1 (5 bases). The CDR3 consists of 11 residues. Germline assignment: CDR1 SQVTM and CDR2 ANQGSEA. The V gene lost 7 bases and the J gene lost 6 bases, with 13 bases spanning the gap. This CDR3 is CSGNQGSEQYF. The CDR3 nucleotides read TGCAGCGGCAACCAGGGAAGCGAGCAGTACTTC.

CDR3 region: CASSLARNPYEQYF. As DNA, the CDR3 is TGTGCCAGCAGCTTGGCCAGGAATCCCTACGAGCAGTACTTC. J is TRBJ2-5 and V is TRBV5-4; D not certain. TRBJ2-7 matches the DNA end more closely, so the J call is doubtful. The CDR3 is made up of 14 amino acids. Germline V gene sequence: CDR1 SGHNT, CDR2 YYREEE (reference sequence).

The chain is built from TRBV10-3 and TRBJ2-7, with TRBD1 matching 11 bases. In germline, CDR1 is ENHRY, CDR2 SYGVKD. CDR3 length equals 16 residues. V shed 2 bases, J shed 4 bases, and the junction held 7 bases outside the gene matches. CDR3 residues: CAISETGTGGGYEQYF. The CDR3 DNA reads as TGTGCCATCAGTGAGACGGGGACAGGGGGGGGGTACGAGCAGTACTTC.

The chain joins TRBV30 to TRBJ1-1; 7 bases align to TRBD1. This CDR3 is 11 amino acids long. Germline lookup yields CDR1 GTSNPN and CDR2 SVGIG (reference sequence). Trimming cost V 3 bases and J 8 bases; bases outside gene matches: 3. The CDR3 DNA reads TGTGCCTGGAGAGAAGGGGGCGAAGCTTTCTTT. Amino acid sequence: CAWREGGEAFF.

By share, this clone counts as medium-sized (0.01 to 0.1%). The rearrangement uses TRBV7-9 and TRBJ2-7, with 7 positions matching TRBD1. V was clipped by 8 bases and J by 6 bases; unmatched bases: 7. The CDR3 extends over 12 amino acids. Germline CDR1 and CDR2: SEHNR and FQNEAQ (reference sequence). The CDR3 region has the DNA TGTGCCAGCCTTGGACCAGGGGGCGAGCAGTACTTC. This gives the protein CASLGPGGEQYF.

CDR3 amino acids: CASSRWEGTYNEQFF. CDR3 nucleotides: TGTGCCAGTAGTAGGTGGGAGGGTACCTACAATGAGCAGTTCTTC. The chain recombines TRBV19 with TRBJ2-1; 7 bases agree with TRBD2. This CDR3 has 15 amino acids. Unmatched junction bases numbered 5, after V lost 4 bases and J lost 2 bases. The germline gives CDR1 LNHDA, CDR2 SQIVND (reference sequence).

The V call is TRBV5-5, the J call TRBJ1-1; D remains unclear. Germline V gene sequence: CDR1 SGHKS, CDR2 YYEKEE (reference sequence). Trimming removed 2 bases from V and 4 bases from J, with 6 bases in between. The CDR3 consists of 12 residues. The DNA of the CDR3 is TGTGCCAGCAGCTTTATGGCCACTGAAGCTTTCTTT. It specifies CASSFMATEAFF.

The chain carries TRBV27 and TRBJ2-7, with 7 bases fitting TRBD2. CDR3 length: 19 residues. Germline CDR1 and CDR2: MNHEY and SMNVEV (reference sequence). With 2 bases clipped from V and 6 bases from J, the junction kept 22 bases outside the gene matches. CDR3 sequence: CASSLRGRYRGRGRGEQYF. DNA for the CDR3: TGTGCCAGCAGTTTAAGGGGACGATATCGAGGGAGGGGAAGAGGCGAGCAGTACTTC.

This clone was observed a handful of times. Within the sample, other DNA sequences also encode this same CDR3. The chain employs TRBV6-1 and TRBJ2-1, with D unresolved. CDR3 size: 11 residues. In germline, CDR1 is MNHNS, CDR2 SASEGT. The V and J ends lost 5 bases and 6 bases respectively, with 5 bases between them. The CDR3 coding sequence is TGTGCCAGCAGTTACGGCAATGAGCAGTTCTTC. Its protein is CASSYGNEQFF.

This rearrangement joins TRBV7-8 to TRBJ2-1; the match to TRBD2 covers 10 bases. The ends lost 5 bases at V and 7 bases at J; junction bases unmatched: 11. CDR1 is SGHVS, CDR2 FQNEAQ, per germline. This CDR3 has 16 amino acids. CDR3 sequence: CASSPFYGLAVNEQFF. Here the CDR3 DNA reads TGTGCCAGCAGCCCCTTTTACGGACTAGCGGTGAATGAGCAGTTCTTC.

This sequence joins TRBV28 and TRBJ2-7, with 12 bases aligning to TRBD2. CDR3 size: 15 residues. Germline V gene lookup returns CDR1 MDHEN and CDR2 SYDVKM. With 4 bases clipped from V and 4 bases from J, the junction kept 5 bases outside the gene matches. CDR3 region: CASSSGLAGVYEQYF. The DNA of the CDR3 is TGTGCCAGCAGTTCGGGACTAGCGGGCGTTTACGAGCAGTACTTC.

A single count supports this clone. For the CDR3, the DNA is TGTGCCAGCAGCTTATTGGTTGGGGCCGAGACCCAGTACTTC. Translation: CASSLLVGAETQYF. This sequence joins TRBV7-9 and TRBJ2-5; a weak D match, TRBD1 (5 bases). Germline CDR1 and CDR2: SEHNR and FQNEAQ (reference sequence). There are 14 residues in the CDR3. The ends were cut back, 2 bases at V and 5 bases at J, with 12 bases in the middle.

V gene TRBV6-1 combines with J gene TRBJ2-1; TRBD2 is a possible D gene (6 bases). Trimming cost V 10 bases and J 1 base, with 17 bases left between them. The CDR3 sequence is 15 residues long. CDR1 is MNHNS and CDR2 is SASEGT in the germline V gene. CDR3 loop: CATLGGAASYNEQFF. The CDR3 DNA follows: TGTGCCACCTTGGGGGGAGCGGCTTCCTACAATGAGCAGTTCTTC.

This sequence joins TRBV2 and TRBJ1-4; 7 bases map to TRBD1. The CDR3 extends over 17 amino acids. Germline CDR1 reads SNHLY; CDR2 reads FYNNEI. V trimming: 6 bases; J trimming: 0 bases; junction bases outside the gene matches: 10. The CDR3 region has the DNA TGTGCCAGCAGGCGACAGGGCGGGGACCCAACTAATGAAAAACTGTTTTTT. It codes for CASRRQGGDPTNEKLFF.

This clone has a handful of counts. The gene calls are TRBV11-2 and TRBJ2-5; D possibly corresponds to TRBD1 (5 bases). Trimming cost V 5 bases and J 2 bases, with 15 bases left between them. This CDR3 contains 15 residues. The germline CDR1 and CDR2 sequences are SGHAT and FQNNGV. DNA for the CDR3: TGTGCCAGCAGCGAAAAGTGGGGCCAACAAGAGACCCAGTACTTC. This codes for CASSEKWGQQETQYF.

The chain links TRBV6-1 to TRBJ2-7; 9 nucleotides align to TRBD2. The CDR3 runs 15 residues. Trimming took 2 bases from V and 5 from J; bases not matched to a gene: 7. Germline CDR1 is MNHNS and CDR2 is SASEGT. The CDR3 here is CASSEPGTSFDEQYF. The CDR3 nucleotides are TGTGCCAGCAGTGAACCCGGGACTAGCTTTGACGAGCAGTACTTC.

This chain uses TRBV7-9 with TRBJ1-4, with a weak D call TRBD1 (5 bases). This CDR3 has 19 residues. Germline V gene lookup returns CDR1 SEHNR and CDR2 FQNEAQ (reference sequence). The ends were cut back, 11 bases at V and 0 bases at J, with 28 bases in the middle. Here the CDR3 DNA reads TGTGCCGGGGGAGAGGGAGGTTCTCACTCTCTTGCAACTAATGAAAAACTGTTTTTT. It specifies CAGGEGGSHSLATNEKLFF.

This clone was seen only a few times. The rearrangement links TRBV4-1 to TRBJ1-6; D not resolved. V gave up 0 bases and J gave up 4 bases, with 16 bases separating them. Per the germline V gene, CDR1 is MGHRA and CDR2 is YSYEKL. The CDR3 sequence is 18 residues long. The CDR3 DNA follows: TGCGCCAGCAGCCAAGAAGTCGCCGGACGGGATTATAATTCACCCCTCCACTTT. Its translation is CASSQEVAGRDYNSPLHF.

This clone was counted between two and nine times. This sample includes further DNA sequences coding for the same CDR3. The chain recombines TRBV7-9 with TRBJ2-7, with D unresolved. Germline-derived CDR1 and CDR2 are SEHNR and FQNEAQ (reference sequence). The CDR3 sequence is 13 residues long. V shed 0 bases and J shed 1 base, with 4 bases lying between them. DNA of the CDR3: TGTGCCAGCAGCTTAGCCGGGTCCTACGAGCAGTACTTC. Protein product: CASSLAGSYEQYF.

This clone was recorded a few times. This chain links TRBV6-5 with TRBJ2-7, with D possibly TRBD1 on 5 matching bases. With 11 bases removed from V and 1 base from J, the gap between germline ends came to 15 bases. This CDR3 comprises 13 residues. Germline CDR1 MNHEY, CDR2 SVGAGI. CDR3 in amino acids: CASFGAGSYEQYF. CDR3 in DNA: TGTGCCTCTTTTGGGGCCGGGTCCTACGAGCAGTACTTC.

Here the CDR3 reads CATGRPQNEQFF. The CDR3 DNA reads as TGTGCCACGGGGAGACCTCAGAATGAGCAGTTCTTC. The chain carries TRBV10-3 and TRBJ2-1, with D tentatively TRBD2 (5 bases). V lost 10 bases and J lost 7, with 14 bases in between. The CDR3 contains 12 residues. Per the germline V gene, CDR1 is ENHRY and CDR2 is SYGVKD.

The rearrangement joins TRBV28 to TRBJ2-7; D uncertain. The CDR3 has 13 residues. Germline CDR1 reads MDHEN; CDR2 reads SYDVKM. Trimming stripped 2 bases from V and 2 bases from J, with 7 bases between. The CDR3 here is CASSLVPPYEQYF. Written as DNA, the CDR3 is TGTGCCAGCAGTTTAGTCCCTCCCTACGAGCAGTACTTC.

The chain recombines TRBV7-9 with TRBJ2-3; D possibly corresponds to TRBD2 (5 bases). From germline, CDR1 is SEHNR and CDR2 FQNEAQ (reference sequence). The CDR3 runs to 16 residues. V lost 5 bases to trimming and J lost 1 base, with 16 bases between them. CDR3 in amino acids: CASSGEEEAGTDTQYF. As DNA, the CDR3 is TGTGCCAGCAGCGGCGAAGAGGAGGCAGGCACAGATACGCAGTATTTT.

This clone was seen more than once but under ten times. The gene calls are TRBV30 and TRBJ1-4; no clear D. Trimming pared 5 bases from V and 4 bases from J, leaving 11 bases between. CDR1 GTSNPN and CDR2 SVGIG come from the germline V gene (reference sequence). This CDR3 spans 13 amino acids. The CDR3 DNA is TGTGCCTGGGAGGACGGGATTAATGAAAAACTGTTTTTT. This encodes CAWEDGINEKLFF.

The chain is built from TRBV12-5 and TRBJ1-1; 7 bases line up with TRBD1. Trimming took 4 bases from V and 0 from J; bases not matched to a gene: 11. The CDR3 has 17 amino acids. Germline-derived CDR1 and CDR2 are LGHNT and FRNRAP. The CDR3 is CASGYYPGQQLNTEAFF. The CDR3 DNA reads TGTGCTAGTGGTTATTATCCGGGACAGCAGTTGAACACTGAAGCTTTCTTT.

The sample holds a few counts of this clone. CDR3 sequence (DNA): TGCGCCAGCAGCTACGGACAGGGGACCTACGAGCAGTACTTC. This gives the protein CASSYGQGTYEQYF. The chain joins TRBV5-1 to TRBJ2-7, with 9 bases aligning to TRBD1. Germline values: CDR1 SGHRS, CDR2 YFSETQ. With V trimmed by 3 bases and J by 2 bases, 3 bases remained unmatched. The CDR3 totals 14 residues.